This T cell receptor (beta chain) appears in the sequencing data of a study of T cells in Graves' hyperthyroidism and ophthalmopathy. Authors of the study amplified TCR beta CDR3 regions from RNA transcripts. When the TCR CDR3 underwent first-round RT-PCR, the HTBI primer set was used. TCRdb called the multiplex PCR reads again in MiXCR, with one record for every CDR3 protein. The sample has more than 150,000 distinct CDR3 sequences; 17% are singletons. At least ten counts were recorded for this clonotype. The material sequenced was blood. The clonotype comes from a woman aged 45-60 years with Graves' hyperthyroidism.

The CDR3 region is CASSEPTGGYNEKLFF. The CDR3 DNA reads as TGCGCCAGCAGCGAACCGACAGGGGGCTATAATGAAAAACTGTTTTTT. This chain connects TRBV5-1 to TRBJ1-4; 10 bases match TRBD1. Germline V gene sequence: CDR1 SGHRS, CDR2 YFSETQ. The length of the CDR3 is 16 residues. The ends lost 4 bases at V and 4 bases at J; junction bases unmatched: 7.